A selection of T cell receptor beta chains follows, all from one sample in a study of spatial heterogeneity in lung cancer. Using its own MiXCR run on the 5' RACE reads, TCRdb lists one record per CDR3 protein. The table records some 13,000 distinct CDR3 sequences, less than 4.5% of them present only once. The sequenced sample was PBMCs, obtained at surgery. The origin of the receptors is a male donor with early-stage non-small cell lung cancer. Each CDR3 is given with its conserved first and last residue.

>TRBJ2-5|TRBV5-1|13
CASSSGSQETQYF
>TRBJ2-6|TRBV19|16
CASTRQFLGGANVLTF
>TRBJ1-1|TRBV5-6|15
CASTMGQPYDTEAFF
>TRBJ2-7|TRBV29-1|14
CSVDTGLGSYEQYF
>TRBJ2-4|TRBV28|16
CASTPVRRLAKNIQYF
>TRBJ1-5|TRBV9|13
CASSVDFGQPQHF
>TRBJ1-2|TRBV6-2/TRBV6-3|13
CASQQGGDYGYTF
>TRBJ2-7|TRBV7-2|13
CASSLTSGSEQYF
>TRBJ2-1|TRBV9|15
CASSVGSSSYNEQFF
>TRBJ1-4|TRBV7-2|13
CASSGRTGEKLFF
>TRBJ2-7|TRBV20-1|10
CSARGGKQYF
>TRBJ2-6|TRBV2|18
CASKSLSSPGGGANVLTF
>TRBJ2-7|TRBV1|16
CTSSQAQIRDTYEQYF
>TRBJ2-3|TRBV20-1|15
CSANPGGGSTDTQYF
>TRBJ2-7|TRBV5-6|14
CASSLDGGPYEQYF
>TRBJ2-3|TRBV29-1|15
CSVGGTSASTDTQYF
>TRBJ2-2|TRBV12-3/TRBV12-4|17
CASSSGLAGALRGELFF
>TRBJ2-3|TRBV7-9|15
CASNLPRGPSDTQYF
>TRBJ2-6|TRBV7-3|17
CASSLNPGSSGANVLTF
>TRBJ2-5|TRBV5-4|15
CASSFETSGQETQYF
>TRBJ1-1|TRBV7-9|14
CASSLAEGGPEAFF
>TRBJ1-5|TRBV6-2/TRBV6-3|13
CASSYRVGQPQHF
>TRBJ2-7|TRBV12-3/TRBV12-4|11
CASGYRGEQYF
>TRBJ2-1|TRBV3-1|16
CASSQVWAGAYNEQFF
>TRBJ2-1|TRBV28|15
CASTTDRESYNEQFF
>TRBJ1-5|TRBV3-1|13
CASSQDTNQPQHF
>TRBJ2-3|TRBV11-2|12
CASSKLLPTQYF
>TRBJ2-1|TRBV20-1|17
CSAPPSGPVHARNEQFF
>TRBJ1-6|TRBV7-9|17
CASSRGQISSYNSPLHF
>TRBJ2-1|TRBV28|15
CASNSGGGSYNEQFF
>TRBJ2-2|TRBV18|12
CASSPGWEELFF
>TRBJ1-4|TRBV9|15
CASSPRTATNEKLFF
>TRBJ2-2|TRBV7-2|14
CASSIYSNTGELFF
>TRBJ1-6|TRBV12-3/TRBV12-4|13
CASTGPGDSPLHF
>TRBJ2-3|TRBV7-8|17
CASSSHEREASRDTQYF
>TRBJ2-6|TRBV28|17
CASSFWGRFSGANVLTF
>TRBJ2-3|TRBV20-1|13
CSPGGGGTDTQYF
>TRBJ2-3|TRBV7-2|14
CASSSLGGTDTQYF
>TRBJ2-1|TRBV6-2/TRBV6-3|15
CASSYDGQGYNEQFF
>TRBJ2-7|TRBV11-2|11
CASSLIYEQYF
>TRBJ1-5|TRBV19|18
CASSIPRGRDNSNQPQHF
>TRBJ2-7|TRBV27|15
CASRDRGIGSYEQYF
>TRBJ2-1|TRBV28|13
CASSLGSYNEQFF
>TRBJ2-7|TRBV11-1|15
CASSLGRPPAYEQYF
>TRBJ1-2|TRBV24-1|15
CATSDARTGNYGYTF
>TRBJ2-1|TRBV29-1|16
CSVDPSRGDSYNEQFF
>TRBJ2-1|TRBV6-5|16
CASQLAGGGTHNEQFF
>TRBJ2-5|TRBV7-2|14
CASSLVSGSETQYF
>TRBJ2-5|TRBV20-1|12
CSARTHQETQYF